Listed below are T cell receptor beta chains from one sample, sequenced in a study of cytomegalovirus exposure and HLA in healthy donors. Assay: immunoSEQ multiplex PCR; the TCRdb copy retains only in-frame clones and omits some. Of about 150,000 clones listed, about 76% were seen once; the top ten hold over 6%. Sample: PBMCs. These receptors were collected from a man aged 25 to 45 in good health and CMV-seropositive. CDR3s include the opening cysteine and the closing phenylalanine or tryptophan. A D gene is named only where the DNA matches it firmly. Expanded clones get a size class; other rows say once, few or many, or leave the size out.

>-|-|13|TRBJ2-7|TRBV11-2
TGTGCCAGCAGCTTAAACGGTGTCTACGAGCAGTACTTC
CASSLNGVYEQYF
>TRBD1|-|11|TRBJ1-1|TRBV29-1
TGCAGCGTTGAACCAGGGGGGAAAGCTTTCTTT
CSVEPGGKAFF
>TRBD1|-|13|TRBJ1-2|TRBV28
TGTGCCACGACAGGGGCCCCCCAATATGGCTACACCTTC
CATTGAPQYGYTF
>-|-|14|TRBJ2-7|TRBV1
TGCACCAGCAGCCAAGAAGGACAGCAGTACGAGCAGTACTTC
CTSSQEGQQYEQYF
>-|-|14|TRBJ1-3|TRBV9
TGTGCCAGCAGCGTAACGACAGAAGGAAACACCATATATTTT
CASSVTTEGNTIYF
>-|-|15|TRBJ2-2|TRBV10-3
TGTGCCATCAGTTCGACAGGTTTATGGGCCGGGGAGCTGTTTTTT
CAISSTGLWAGELFF
>-|-|13|TRBJ1-2|TRBV6-5
TGTGCCAGCAGCCACACGCGGGACTATGGCTACACCTTC
CASSHTRDYGYTF
>-|few|12|TRBJ2-7|TRBV19
TGTGCCAGTGCGCAGCGCTCCTACGAGCAGTACTTC
CASAQRSYEQYF
>TRBD1|-|13|TRBJ1-1|TRBV29-1
TGCAGCGCGGGGAACAGGGGAGGTACTGAAGCTTTCTTT
CSAGNRGGTEAFF
>TRBD2|-|15|TRBJ2-7|TRBV27
TGTGCCAGCAGTTTAATCGGACTAGCGGGTCGAGAGCAGTACTTC
CASSLIGLAGREQYF
>TRBD2|-|16|TRBJ2-3|TRBV5-4
TGTGCCAGCAGCTCAAGGACTAGCGGGGATGTAGATACGCAGTATTTT
CASSSRTSGDVDTQYF
>-|-|14|TRBJ2-7|TRBV9
TGTGCCAGCTCCACAGGGAATAGTGGAGGCGAGCAGTACTTC
CASSTGNSGGEQYF
>-|once|14|TRBJ2-5|TRBV9
TGTGCCAGCAGCGTAGACGGACTCTCGGGGACCCAGTACTTC
CASSVDGLSGTQYF
>TRBD1|-|14|TRBJ1-1|TRBV28
TGTGCCAGCAGTCCCGGACAGGGAAGCACTGAAGCTTTCTTT
CASSPGQGSTEAFF
>TRBD1|once|15|TRBJ2-7|TRBV27
TGTGCCAGCAGTCCAAGACCACAGGGGGTCTACGAGCAGTACTTC
CASSPRPQGVYEQYF
>-|-|13|TRBJ1-2|TRBV7-2
TGTGCCAGCAGCCCAAGGGGAGGAGAAGGCTACACCTTC
CASSPRGGEGYTF
>TRBD1|-|13|TRBJ2-4|TRBV30
TGTGCCTGGGGGACAGGGGGACAAAACATTCAGTACTTC
CAWGTGGQNIQYF
>TRBD2|-|15|TRBJ2-5|TRBV5-4
TGTGCCAGCAGCTTGCCTAGCGGGGGACTAGAGACCCAGTACTTC
CASSLPSGGLETQYF
>-|-|14|TRBJ2-7|TRBV5-5
TGTGCCAGCAGCTTGGCCGCTGACAACTACGAGCAGTACTTC
CASSLAADNYEQYF
>TRBD2|-|15|TRBJ2-7|TRBV5-4
TGTGCCAGCAGCTTGGCGGCGGGAGGTTTCTACGAGCAGTACTTC
CASSLAAGGFYEQYF
>-|few|16|TRBJ1-5|TRBV27
TGTGCCAGCAGGGGCGAACAGCAATATTGGAATCAGCCCCAGCATTTT
CASRGEQQYWNQPQHF
>TRBD2|-|17|TRBJ2-3|TRBV28
TGTGCCAGCAGCCCACTAGCGGGAGGGCCCCGGTTGGATACGCAGTATTTT
CASSPLAGGPRLDTQYF
>TRBD2|-|14|TRBJ2-2|TRBV4-1
TGCGCCAGCAGACCACAGACTAGCTTGGGGGAGCTGTTTTTT
CASRPQTSLGELFF
>-|-|14|TRBJ1-1|TRBV4-1
TGCGCCAGCAGCCCCTTGACAGGGAACACTGAAGCTTTCTTT
CASSPLTGNTEAFF
>-|-|12|TRBJ1-2|TRBV30
TGTGCCTGGCATGGGAGCCTCTATGGCTACACCTTC
CAWHGSLYGYTF
>-|-|13|TRBJ1-5|TRBV30
TGTGCCTGGGCGACAGAGAGCAATCAGCCCCAGCATTTT
CAWATESNQPQHF
>-|-|11|TRBJ2-7|TRBV30
TGTGCCTGGAGTCACAGGGTTGAGCAGTACTTC
CAWSHRVEQYF
>TRBD1|few|13|TRBJ2-3|TRBV19
TGTGCCAGTAGGCAGGGGGGCACAGATACGCAGTATTTT
CASRQGGTDTQYF
>-|few|15|TRBJ1-1|TRBV6-5
TGTGCCAGCAGTGCCGATTTTGCGGGGAACACTGAAGCTTTCTTT
CASSADFAGNTEAFF
>-|once|15|TRBJ1-4|TRBV7-3
TGTGCCAGCAGCTTACAGGGTGCAACTAATGAAAAACTGTTTTTT
CASSLQGATNEKLFF
>TRBD2|once|18|TRBJ2-2|TRBV7-3
TGTGCCAGCAGCCGTGGTACTAGCGGGGGGCCGAACACCGGGGAGCTGTTTTTT
CASSRGTSGGPNTGELFF
>TRBD1|-|17|TRBJ2-5|TRBV7-8
TGTGCCAGCAGCTCCAATCCTCAGGACAGGGGTACAGAGACCCAGTACTTC
CASSSNPQDRGTETQYF
>-|few|15|TRBJ1-1|TRBV4-3
TGCGCCAGCAGCCAAGATCGGCAGGGGAACACTGAAGCTTTCTTT
CASSQDRQGNTEAFF
>TRBD2|-|16|TRBJ2-1|TRBV5-8
TGTGCCAGCAGCCCCGGGGCTAGCGGGGAGTACAATGAGCAGTTCTTC
CASSPGASGEYNEQFF
>-|-|16|TRBJ1-6|TRBV7-6
TGTGCCAGCAGCTTAGCGCGGGCAGGTTATAATTCACCCCTCCACTTT
CASSLARAGYNSPLHF
>-|-|13|TRBJ2-5|TRBV6-5
TGTGCCAGCAGTCGCGACCGGGGGGAGACCCAGTACTTC
CASSRDRGETQYF
>TRBD1|-|16|TRBJ1-1|TRBV7-9
TGTTCCAGCAGCTCGAATCCGGGACAGGGGGACACTGAAGCTTTCTTT
CSSSSNPGQGDTEAFF
>TRBD1|-|15|TRBJ2-5|TRBV5-4
TGTGCCAGCAGCTTGGCGGGACAGGGAGGAGAGACCCAGTACTTC
CASSLAGQGGETQYF
>-|few|15|TRBJ2-3|TRBV30
TGTGCCTGGAGTCAGGGGGCGGGAGAGACAGATACGCAGTATTTT
CAWSQGAGETDTQYF
>-|-|14|TRBJ2-3|TRBV6-5
TGTGCCAGCAGTTACGGCGGGTACACAGATACGCAGTATTTT
CASSYGGYTDTQYF
>TRBD2|-|19|TRBJ2-1|TRBV27
TGTGCCAGCAGTCCCCGACTAGCGGAGATCCTTGTCTCCTACAATGAGCAGTTCTTC
CASSPRLAEILVSYNEQFF
>TRBD2|few|16|TRBJ2-1|TRBV9
TGTGCCAGCACCCCGGGGGGGGTAGCGGGGAACAATGAGCAGTTCTTC
CASTPGGVAGNNEQFF
>-|few|15|TRBJ2-5|TRBV6-5
TGTGCCAGCAGTTACTCAGAGTCCCGGGGAGAGACCCAGTACTTC
CASSYSESRGETQYF
>-|once|16|TRBJ2-3|TRBV13
TGTGCCAGCAGCCGACGGGGGTTTACTAGCACAGATACGCAGTATTTT
CASSRRGFTSTDTQYF
>TRBD1|-|12|TRBJ1-2|TRBV13
TGTGCCAGCAGCTTCGCAGGGGGAGGCTACACCTTC
CASSFAGGGYTF
>TRBD2|-|17|TRBJ2-2|TRBV11-1
TGTGCCAGCAGCTTAGCTAGCGGGGGGGCCTCCACCGGGGAGCTGTTTTTT
CASSLASGGASTGELFF
>TRBD2|-|12|TRBJ2-7|TRBV28
TGTGCCAGCGGTGGACTAGCGAACGAGCAGTACTTC
CASGGLANEQYF
>-|-|15|TRBJ1-1|TRBV19
TGTGCCAGTAATTCTCAGGCCGCGGGCCGGACTGAAGCTTTCTTT
CASNSQAAGRTEAFF
>-|-|13|TRBJ2-7|TRBV6-5
TGTGCCACCCTAGAGGGGAGGAAGCACGAGCAGTACTTC
CATLEGRKHEQYF
>TRBD2|-|13|TRBJ2-7|TRBV27
TGTGCCAGCAGTTCGAGCGGGAACTACGAGCAGTACTTC
CASSSSGNYEQYF
>-|-|14|TRBJ2-7|TRBV6-5
TGTGCCAGCAGTATTACAGGGTTCTCCTACGAGCAGTACTTC
CASSITGFSYEQYF